What follows are 12 T cell receptor beta chains derived from one specimen sequenced in a study of CD8+CD57+ T cells in acquired aplastic anemia (dated by TCRdb to between 2017 and 2018). Patients chosen for sequencing had shown expansion of CD8+CD57+ cells by flow cytometry. TCRdb lists the instrument as Illumina HiSeq 2000. Genomic DNA was used as template for profiling of TCR beta VDJ combinations and CDR3 sequences. TCRdb's own reprocessing of the public reads used fastp at Q25 and MiXCR and kept productive beta chains. Each CDR3 protein gets just one entry, which takes the most common genes and DNA from the rows behind it. The table for this sample lists about 200,000 distinct CDR3 sequences; 65% of them were counted only once. About 60% of the sample is taken by the ten largest. Sequences were obtained from sorted CD4+, CD8+, or CD8+CD57+ T cells (not recorded which) from PBMCs. Receptors were obtained from a human donor with aplastic anemia.

This sequence joins TRBV7-2 and TRBJ1-6; TRBD1 agrees at 9 bases. This CDR3 is built from 15 residues. Trimming took 6 bases from V and 10 from J; bases not matched to a gene: 10. The germline CDR1 and CDR2 sequences are SGHTA and FQGNSA. The CDR3 DNA follows: TGTGCCAGCAGTCCTCCGGGACAGGGCGTCTCACCCCTCCACTTT. It specifies CASSPPGQGVSPLHF.

The chain is built from TRBV7-6 and TRBJ2-2; tentatively, D is TRBD2 (6 bases). The CDR3 has 16 amino acids. V was trimmed by 2 bases and J by 0 bases, leaving 10 bases between them. Germline CDR1 and CDR2: SGHVS and FNYEAQ. The CDR3 nucleotides are TGTGCCAGCAGCTTACAGCGGGCTGCGAACACCGGGGAGCTGTTTTTT. Translating it yields CASSLQRAANTGELFF.

This clonotype was picked up many times. V usage is TRBV6-5 and J usage is TRBJ1-1; tentative D call: TRBD1 (6 bases). The germline V and J ends were trimmed by 6 bases and 8 bases, with 16 bases remaining between them. The germline gives CDR1 MNHEY, CDR2 SVGAGI. CDR3 length: 13 amino acids. CDR3 bases: TGTGCCAGCAGCCGGGGGGGGCTTATGGAAGCTTTCTTT. This sequence encodes CASSRGGLMEAFF.

The chain carries TRBV29-1 and TRBJ2-3, with 7 bases identical to TRBD2. V lost 6 bases to trimming and J lost 10 bases; unmatched junction nucleotides: 13. CDR1 is SQVTM and CDR2 is ANQGSEA in the germline V gene. This CDR3 contains 13 residues. CDR3 region: CSVRVSTGGSQYF. CDR3 sequence (DNA): TGCAGCGTGCGCGTGTCGACGGGGGGATCGCAGTATTTT.

The rearrangement joins TRBV5-1 to TRBJ1-2, with D uncertain. The CDR3 extends over 14 amino acids. The V end lost 0 bases, the J end lost 5 bases, and 11 bases lay between the germline ends. Looked up from germline, CDR1 is SGHRS and CDR2 is YFSETQ. The CDR3 region is CASSLVGDKYGYTF. In DNA form, the CDR3 reads TGCGCCAGCAGCTTGGTGGGAGACAAGTATGGCTACACCTTC.

The table lists this clonotype with a few counts. The chain has TRBV25-1 and TRBJ1-5; the match to TRBD1 covers 9 bases. Looked up from germline, CDR1 is MGHDK and CDR2 is SYGVNS. CDR3 size: 16 residues. Trimming cost V 8 bases and J 1 base; bases outside gene matches: 9. CDR3: CASSSQGAGSNQPQHF. The CDR3, as DNA: TGTGCCAGCTCCTCACAGGGGGCGGGGAGCAATCAGCCCCAGCATTTT.

The V call is TRBV7-2, the J call TRBJ1-1; D is perhaps TRBD1 (6 bases). Trimming removed 5 bases from V and 3 bases from J, with 13 bases in between. Germline V lookup: CDR1 SGHTA, CDR2 FQGNSA. This CDR3 is built from 14 residues. The CDR3 reads CASSKLQGDTEAFF. DNA for the CDR3: TGTGCCAGCAGCAAATTACAGGGCGACACTGAAGCTTTCTTT.

This CDR3 reads CASSQRQGEPSYNEQFF. CDR3 nucleotide sequence: TGTGCCAGCAGCCAGCGACAGGGCGAGCCTTCCTACAATGAGCAGTTCTTC. The chain has TRBV7-2 and TRBJ2-1; 7 bases match TRBD1. Trimming removed 5 bases from V and 1 base from J; junction bases left unmatched: 11. CDR3 length: 17 amino acids. Germline assignment: CDR1 SGHTA and CDR2 FQGNSA.

This chain joins TRBV20-1 and TRBJ2-3, with 8 bases matching TRBD1. V lost 0 bases and J lost 3; bases outside the gene matches: 5. This CDR3 is 15 amino acids long. Germline V gene sequence: CDR1 DFQATT, CDR2 SNEGSKA (reference sequence). The CDR3: CSARDPRGLTDTQYF. The CDR3 DNA reads as TGCAGTGCTAGAGATCCCAGGGGGCTAACAGATACGCAGTATTTT.

The CDR3 is CASSLAASGSLWGNIQYF. CDR3 sequence (DNA): TGCGCCAGCAGCTTGGCGGCTAGCGGGAGTCTCTGGGGTAACATTCAGTACTTC. The chain recombines TRBV5-1 with TRBJ2-4, with 10 bases matching TRBD2. The CDR3 has 18 residues. Looked up from germline, CDR1 is SGHRS and CDR2 is YFSETQ. The ends lost 0 bases at V and 7 bases at J; junction bases unmatched: 13.

This clonotype has just one count. CDR3 nucleotides: TGTGCCAGTAAGGACAGACTCAATCAGCCCCAGCATTTT. Translation gives CASKDRLNQPQHF. The rearrangement links TRBV19 to TRBJ1-5; TRBD1 might be the D (6 bases). Germline V gene lookup returns CDR1 LNHDA and CDR2 SQIVND (reference sequence). V gave up 7 bases and J gave up 3 bases, with 10 bases separating them. CDR3 size: 13 residues.

This sequence joins TRBV20-1 and TRBJ2-5, with D possibly matching TRBD1 (6 bases). V was pared by 6 bases and J by 4 bases, with 18 bases between. Germline loops: CDR1 DFQATT, CDR2 SNEGSKA (reference sequence). The CDR3 covers 14 residues. As DNA, the CDR3 is TGCAGTGCCGAGAGGAACAGGGCTGGAGAGACCCAGTACTTC. This encodes CSAERNRAGETQYF.